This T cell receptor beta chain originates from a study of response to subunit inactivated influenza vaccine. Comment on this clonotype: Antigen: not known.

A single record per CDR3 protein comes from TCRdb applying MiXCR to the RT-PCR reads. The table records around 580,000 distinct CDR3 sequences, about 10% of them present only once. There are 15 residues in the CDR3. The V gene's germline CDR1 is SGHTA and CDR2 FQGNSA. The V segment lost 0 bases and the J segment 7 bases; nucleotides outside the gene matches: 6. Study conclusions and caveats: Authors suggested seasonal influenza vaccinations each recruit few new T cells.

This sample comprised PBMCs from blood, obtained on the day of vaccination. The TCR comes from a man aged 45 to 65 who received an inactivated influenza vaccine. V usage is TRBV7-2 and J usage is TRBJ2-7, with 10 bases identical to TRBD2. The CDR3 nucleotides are TGTGCCAGCAGCTTAGCGAGCGGGAGGGTGGTGGAGCAGTACTTC. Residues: CASSLASGRVVEQYF.